This T cell receptor (beta chain) was identified in a study of T cell responses to AZD1222 COVID-19 vaccine (dated by TCRdb to about 2021). About the full investigation: A total of 230 to 250 trial participants underwent TCR sequencing, of whom 200 to 220 received two doses of AZD1222 and around 25 received two doses of the MenACWY control vaccine. Trial participants were enrolled into age subgroups of 18-55, 56-69 and 70-plus years, which contained about 150, 27 and 61 TCR-sequenced participants, respectively.

What the work shows at the level of the full study, not this receptor alone: No day 14 peak-response samples were available, so repertoires were characterized only after the peak T cell response. Conclusions about previously exposed vaccinees were limited because only 6 or 7 AZD1222 recipients were SARS-CoV-2 seropositive at baseline. Participants were mostly white British, with more females than males. The authors suggested clonal diversity may have been underestimated. Reportedly, almost half of the unique spike-specific TCRs recognized epitopes lying outside the regions that are mutated in the B.1.351 and B.1.1.7 variants. The vaccine-associated CD4 TCRs covered the entire spike protein, and the dominant responses fell in regions 160-218 and 743-854. Spike-specific TCR breadth and depth rose significantly after two AZD1222 doses compared with day 0 and with MenACWY recipients. In the small 56-69-year group, the increase in depth fell short of significance, most likely because of low power.

What the time point label conveys for this sample: about 28 days (+/-7) after the second vaccine dose. Because spike-specific TCR depth and breadth did not differ between the two schedules, AZD1222 recipients who got a second dose at roughly 4 weeks were pooled with those who got a second dose at roughly 12 weeks. Vaccinee samples came from UK trials COV001 and COV002, including a single-blind randomized controlled phase 2/3 trial of AZD1222 (ChAdOx1 nCoV-19) in healthy adults. For TCRbeta chain sequencing, PBMC samples were collected from trial participants at day 0 and at day 28 after the second dose. Based on the germline V gene, the CDR1 and CDR2 sequences are MNHEY and SVGAGI. From its cysteine to its phenylalanine, the CDR3 spans 15 amino acids. Only the CDR3 region is kept as DNA, spanning 45 bases read in frame from base 1. Trimming leaves V shorter by 5 bases and J shorter by 4 bases, with the junction holding 9 bases beyond the gene matches.

The CDR3 regions of human TCRbeta chains were analyzed by immunosequencing. Per the authors' processing: TCRs in the repertoires were compared against a reference library of SARS-CoV-2-specific TCRs that had been generated with the MIRA antigen-specificity platform. Breadth was defined as the fraction of unique TCRs that were SARS-CoV-2-associated. Depth was defined as the fraction of total T cells that were SARS-CoV-2-associated. Using the MIRA data, each spike-specific TCR was assigned both to the spike region to which the TCR was reactive and to a CD4 or CD8 class. Log10-transformed breadth and depth values were compared by one-way ANOVA with Sidak's multiple comparisons tests. In TCRdb, the immuneACCESS table is reduced to in-frame sequences with V and J assigned. These tables do not hold every clone; where another copy was compared, an unresolved V gene accounts for under half, and the others remain unexplained. The V and J calls and clone size come from that table; D and trimming were worked out from the DNA. The sample yields fewer than 180,000 clones; around 90% were counted once. 3% to 3.5% of the sample comes from the top ten.

About this clone: It has no known antigen specificity. Nothing much larger sits one base from this clone, and base qualities are not available.

The TCR originated in an adult who received the AZD1222 COVID-19 vaccine. The sample here was peripheral blood, taken 28 days after the second AZD1222 dose. This receptor chain uses TRBV6-5 and TRBJ1-2, with TRBD1 matching 8 junction bases. Here is the DNA: TGTGCCAGCAGTCGAGGACAGGGTGGGTCCTATGGCTACACCTTC. This yields the protein CASSRGQGGSYGYTF.